This passage covers 20 T cell receptor beta chains from one sample sequenced in a study of CD8 T cells in ankylosing spondylitis. TCRdb processed the 5' RACE reads anew with MiXCR; each CDR3 protein has one entry. The repertoire holds about 190,000 distinct CDR3 sequences, with around 13% as singletons. The sequencing sample was made of blood, either unsorted or a sorted T cell fraction (not recorded which). Source of these receptors: a female donor with ankylosing spondylitis or in good health (not recorded which).

Many counts were recorded for this clonotype. The genes are TRBV11-2 and TRBJ2-1, with TRBD2 as a possible D gene (5 bases). Germline CDR1 is SGHAT and CDR2 is FQNNGV. V lost 5 bases to trimming and J lost 5 bases, with 16 bases between them. The CDR3 covers 15 residues. CDR3 loop: CASSRTTGSNNEQFF. The CDR3 DNA reads TGTGCCAGCAGCCGAACTACGGGATCCAACAATGAGCAGTTCTTC.

This clonotype was detected a few times. The chain is built from TRBV5-5 and TRBJ1-1; weak D call: TRBD1 (6 bases). Germline V lookup: CDR1 SGHKS, CDR2 YYEKEE (reference sequence). V gave up 4 bases and J gave up 4 bases, with 20 bases separating them. This CDR3 spans 16 amino acids. The chain's CDR3 is CASSTAYRAYGTEAFF. The CDR3 coding sequence is TGTGCCAGCAGCACCGCCTACAGGGCGTATGGCACTGAAGCTTTCTTT.

This sequence joins TRBV29-1 and TRBJ2-7; TRBD1 matches at 9 bases. After removal of 7 bases from V and 3 bases from J, the junction contained 7 bases not matched to a gene. This CDR3 is 13 amino acids long. Germline V gene data show CDR1 as SQVTM and CDR2 as ANQGSEA. The CDR3 region has the DNA TGCAGCGCTCGGGACAGGGTGGACTACGAGCAGTACTTC. Amino acids: CSARDRVDYEQYF.

This clonotype was detected many times. The chain carries TRBV20-1 and TRBJ2-1; D is ambiguous. Trimming left V 5 bases short and J 9 bases short, with 11 bases between. This CDR3 is built from 11 residues. CDR1 is DFQATT and CDR2 is SNEGSKA in the germline V gene (reference sequence). The CDR3 bases are TGCAGTGCTGGCAACCCCATTGAGCAGTTCTTC. Amino acids: CSAGNPIEQFF.

This clonotype was seen ten or more times. The gene calls are TRBV29-1 and TRBJ2-2; no definite D call. CDR1 is SQVTM, CDR2 ANQGSEA, per germline. V lost 7 bases and J lost 6, with 12 bases in between. This CDR3 is 12 amino acids long. Here the CDR3 reads CSAEWGPGELFF. Written as DNA, the CDR3 is TGCAGCGCCGAATGGGGTCCCGGGGAGCTGTTTTTT.

The rearrangement joins TRBV5-1 to TRBJ1-2; D gene unclear. The CDR3 totals 14 residues. Trimming took 0 bases from V and 4 from J, leaving 10 bases between them. From germline, CDR1 is SGHRS and CDR2 YFSETQ. The CDR3 nucleotides are TGCGCCAGCAGCTTGGGCAGGAGAGCCTATGGCTACACCTTC. Translation: CASSLGRRAYGYTF.

In its sample, this clonotype was seen a few times. V is TRBV7-2 and J is TRBJ1-5; 8 bases are a match to TRBD1. Germline assignment: CDR1 SGHTA and CDR2 FQGNSA. The CDR3 sequence is 17 residues long. Germline trimming cut 2 bases from V and 4 bases from J; bases unmatched to any gene: 10. DNA for the CDR3: TGTGCCAGCAGCTTAATCCCGGACAGGGTCATTAATCAGCCCCAGCATTTT. This gives the protein CASSLIPDRVINQPQHF. The whole variable domain, filled in from reference TRBV7-2 and TRBJ1-5, reads GAGVSQSPSNKVTEKGKDVELRCDPISGHTALYWYRQSLGQGLEFLIYFQGNSAPDKSGLPSDRFSAERTGGSVSTLTIQRTQQEDSAVYLCASSLIPDRVINQPQHFGDGTRLSIL.

A word on this clonotype: This could be a read error, since a much larger clone is one nucleotide away. The chain joins TRBV5-1 to TRBJ1-1, with a tentative D call TRBD1 (5 bases). The CDR3 sequence is 14 residues long. Germline V gene lookup returns CDR1 SGHRS and CDR2 YFSETQ. Trimming removed 2 bases from V and 1 base from J, with 9 bases in between. CDR3 DNA sequence: TGCGCCAGCAGCTTTGGGGGAGCGAACACTGAAGCTTTCTTT. It encodes CASSFGGANTEAFF.

This clonotype was seen repeatedly, ten times or more. This chain links TRBV7-2 with TRBJ2-5; unclear D gene. CDR3 length equals 13 residues. Trimming took off 2 bases at V and 3 bases at J, with 7 bases between the two ends. Per the germline V gene, CDR1 is SGHTA and CDR2 is FQGNSA. For the CDR3, the DNA is TGTGCCAGCAGCTTATTCCAGAAAGAGACCCAGTACTTC. This sequence encodes CASSLFQKETQYF.

In its sample, this clonotype was seen many times. This chain links TRBV6-2 or TRBV6-3 with TRBJ1-1; no reliable D call. The V end was cut by 6 bases, the J end by 3 bases, with 8 bases between. In germline, CDR1 is MNHEY, CDR2 SVGEGT. This CDR3 is built from 12 residues. The CDR3 DNA follows: TGTGCCAGCAGGGACGGATACACTGAAGCTTTCTTT. Its translation is CASRDGYTEAFF.

This clonotype was counted at least ten times. This chain links TRBV6-2 or TRBV6-3 with TRBJ1-5; D unresolved. V was shortened by 6 bases and J by 9 bases, with 24 bases between the two germline ends. This CDR3 spans 16 amino acids. Germline assignment: CDR1 MNHEY and CDR2 SVGEGT. CDR3 region: CASSLPCPSPVGPQHF. The CDR3 bases are TGTGCCAGCAGCCTACCTTGTCCCTCACCGGTAGGGCCCCAGCATTTT.

This clonotype was seen repeatedly, ten times or more. The V and J genes are TRBV7-2 and TRBJ2-3; 7 nucleotides agree with TRBD1. Germline-derived CDR1 and CDR2 are SGHTA and FQGNSA. CDR3 size: 14 residues. The V and J ends lost 5 bases and 5 bases, in that order; junction bases with no gene match: 7. In DNA form, the CDR3 reads TGTGCCAGCAGCCCCGGGACAGTCGGAGATACGCAGTATTTT. It specifies CASSPGTVGDTQYF.

This clonotype was seen more than once but under ten times. V usage is TRBV5-6 and J usage is TRBJ1-1; 7 bases are shared with TRBD1. CDR3 length: 14 residues. CDR1 is SGHDT, CDR2 YYEEEE, per germline. The trim removed 7 bases at V and 4 bases at J, leaving 10 bases unmatched. The CDR3 sequence: CASALQGTTTEAFF. CDR3 DNA: TGTGCCAGCGCATTACAGGGGACGACCACTGAAGCTTTCTTT.

This clonotype came up many times. The rearrangement uses TRBV29-1 and TRBJ2-1; TRBD2 aligns across 12 bases. The J segment lost 8 bases and the V segment lost 8 bases, leaving 4 bases of the junction unmatched. The CDR3 has 12 residues. Germline V lookup: CDR1 SQVTM, CDR2 ANQGSEA. The CDR3 loop is CSSRLAGDEQFF. In nucleotides, the CDR3 is TGCAGCTCCCGACTAGCGGGAGATGAGCAGTTCTTC.

This clonotype was seen ten or more times. The gene calls are TRBV7-2 and TRBJ2-5; the D gene is possibly TRBD1 (7 bases). This CDR3 contains 14 residues. V was pared by 3 bases and J by 5 bases, with 13 bases between. CDR1 is SGHTA, CDR2 FQGNSA, per germline. CDR3 sequence reads: CASSLPGGWETQYF. In DNA, the CDR3 is TGTGCCAGCAGCTTGCCAGGGGGGTGGGAGACCCAGTACTTC.

This clonotype was picked up many times. The chain combines TRBV10-3 with TRBJ1-1; possibly TRBD1 for D (5 bases). This CDR3 has 15 residues. CDR1 and CDR2 from the germline V gene are ENHRY and SYGVKD. The V gene lost 6 bases and the J gene lost 11 bases, with 25 bases spanning the gap. DNA for the CDR3: TGTGCCATCAGCGCCGAACCGACGGGGGGAAGTTTGGCTTTCTTT. It is translated as CAISAEPTGGSLAFF.

Ten or more counts support this clonotype. CDR3 residues: CASSPFPTSTDTQYF. In DNA, the CDR3 is TGTGCCAGCAGCCCCTTCCCTACAAGCACAGATACGCAGTATTTT. This chain connects TRBV12-3 or TRBV12-4 to TRBJ2-3; D not certain. The CDR3 covers 15 residues. Trimming took off 6 bases at V and 0 bases at J, with 13 bases between the two ends.

This clonotype was seen at least ten times. The V call is TRBV7-2, the J call TRBJ1-1, with D uncertain. From germline, CDR1 is SGHTA and CDR2 FQGNSA. Deletions cut 0 bases from V and 2 bases from J, with 13 bases between. The CDR3 extends over 16 amino acids. In nucleotides, the CDR3 is TGTGCCAGCAGCTTAGCTCGGGCAGGACTTAACACTGAAGCTTTCTTT. It translates to CASSLARAGLNTEAFF.

The gene calls are TRBV20-1 and TRBJ2-1; 11 bases agree with TRBD2. The V gene end was trimmed by 5 bases and the J gene end by 7 bases; junction bases not matched to a gene: 7. This CDR3 region has 14 residues. From germline, CDR1 is DFQATT and CDR2 SNEGSKA (reference sequence). The CDR3 loop reads CSAARTSGRNEQFF. Here the CDR3 DNA reads TGCAGTGCTGCCAGGACTAGCGGGCGTAATGAGCAGTTCTTC.

V usage is TRBV9 and J usage is TRBJ2-5, with 12 bases lining up with TRBD2. V lost 2 bases, J lost 2 bases, and 4 bases stayed unmatched. Germline loops: CDR1 SGDLS, CDR2 YYNGEE. The CDR3 is 16 residues long. The CDR3 DNA reads TGTGCCAGCAGCGTCGGGACTAGCGGGCCTCAAGAGACCCAGTACTTC. As protein: CASSVGTSGPQETQYF.